These T cell receptor beta chains were read from a single sample in a study of regulatory T cells in long-lasting Graves disease. TCRdb called the multiplex PCR reads again in MiXCR, with one record for every CDR3 protein. The data contain 400,000 to 450,000 distinct CDR3 sequences, roughly 15% of them singletons. In addition, the sample was reused for a study of T cells in Graves' hyperthyroidism and ophthalmopathy.

The sample was peripheral blood mononuclear cells (PBMCs), taken at new diagnosis, from a patient treated with antithyroid drugs. These receptors came from a woman aged 25 to 39 with Graves disease. The CDR3 runs from the conserved cysteine through the conserved F or W. The order of the fields is V gene, D gene, J gene, clone size, CDR3 protein, CDR3 DNA. D genes are given only for firm matches. The size field is filled for only some rows; it gives once, few, many or a size class.

>TRBV18|TRBD2|TRBJ2-1|many
CASSPGTGGYNEQFF
TGTGCCAGCTCACCAGGGACCGGGGGGTACAATGAGCAGTTCTTC
>TRBV27|.|TRBJ2-2|.
CASSLSGSRAPSLVGELFF
TGTGCCAGCAGTTTATCTGGGAGCCGGGCCCCATCTCTTGTCGGGGAGCTGTTTTTT
>TRBV7-9|.|TRBJ1-4|.
CASSMIVTNEKLFF
TGTGCCAGCAGTATGATAGTGACTAATGAAAAACTGTTTTTT
>TRBV7-2|.|TRBJ2-4|many
CASSLLGPKNIQYF
TGTGCCAGCAGCTTACTGGGTCCCAAAAACATTCAGTACTTC
>TRBV4-2|TRBD2|TRBJ2-1|.
CASSQAAGRAREQFF
TGTGCCAGCAGCCAAGCGGCGGGGAGGGCACGTGAGCAGTTCTTC
>TRBV10-3|.|TRBJ2-7|few
CAIKGGGTGYEQYF
TGTGCCATCAAGGGAGGGGGGACAGGATACGAGCAGTACTTC
>TRBV20-1|.|TRBJ1-2|many
CNASFGNDGYTF
TGCAATGCTAGCTTTGGCAATGATGGCTACACCTTC
>TRBV7-9|.|TRBJ2-3|many
CASSSRGGSTDTQYF
TGTGCCAGCAGCTCTCGAGGGGGTAGCACAGATACGCAGTATTTT
>TRBV28|.|TRBJ1-1|many
CASSSPTEAFF
TGTGCCAGCAGTAGCCCCACTGAAGCTTTCTTT
>TRBV29-1|.|TRBJ1-1|many
CSVDAGVLTEAFF
TGCAGCGTTGACGCAGGGGTTTTAACTGAAGCTTTCTTT
>TRBV4-3|TRBD2|TRBJ2-5|.
CASSQEWASGRVGETQYF
TGCGCCAGCAGCCAAGAATGGGCTAGCGGGAGGGTTGGAGAGACCCAGTACTTC
>TRBV20-1|TRBD1|TRBJ1-5|many
CSATTGVGQPQHF
TGCAGTGCTACAACAGGGGTCGGGCAGCCCCAGCATTTT
>TRBV4-1|.|TRBJ1-2|few
CASSQDGDAYLSGNYGYTF
TGCGCCAGCAGCCAAGATGGGGACGCCTACCTATCAGGGAACTATGGCTACACCTTC
>TRBV12-3/TRBV12-4|.|TRBJ2-4|few
CASSIGTNIQYF
TGTGCCAGCAGTATTGGAACAAACATTCAGTACTTC
>TRBV6-5|.|TRBJ2-7|.
CASSYSWQATTYEQYF
TGTGCCAGCAGTTACTCGTGGCAGGCAACAACCTACGAGCAGTACTTC
>TRBV6-1|TRBD1|TRBJ1-1|many
CASSDPQGARLGDTEAFF
TGTGCCAGCAGTGACCCCCAGGGGGCCAGGTTGGGGGACACTGAAGCTTTCTTT
>TRBV20-1|TRBD1|TRBJ2-1|many
CSAPGQGGRNEQFF
TGCAGTGCTCCCGGACAGGGGGGTCGCAATGAGCAGTTCTTC
>TRBV14|.|TRBJ1-4|few
CASSPGTGAAKLFF
TGTGCCAGCAGCCCAGGGACGGGTGCTGCAAAACTGTTTTTT
>TRBV27|TRBD1|TRBJ2-1|many
CASALGTGGYNEQFF
TGTGCCAGCGCGCTCGGGACAGGTGGCTACAATGAGCAGTTCTTC
>TRBV29-1|TRBD2|TRBJ2-1|.
CSVGPGRAYNEQFF
TGCAGCGTTGGTCCCGGGAGGGCCTACAATGAGCAGTTCTTC
>TRBV11-1|.|TRBJ2-7|many
CASSPPDYYYEQYF
TGTGCCAGCAGCCCCCCGGACTACTACTACGAGCAGTACTTC
>TRBV28|.|TRBJ2-2|many
CASSFIRAGELFF
TGTGCCAGCAGTTTTATTAGGGCCGGGGAGCTGTTTTTT
>TRBV10-3|TRBD1|TRBJ1-5|many
CAVGGTGHSNQPQHF
TGTGCCGTCGGGGGGACAGGTCATAGCAATCAGCCCCAGCATTTT
>TRBV27|TRBD1|TRBJ1-2|many
CASSFTGTGINLGYTF
TGTGCCAGCAGTTTCACCGGGACAGGGATTAATCTTGGCTACACCTTC
>TRBV11-3|TRBD2|TRBJ2-1|many
CASSSTRLATYNEQFF
TGTGCCAGCAGCTCTACTAGACTAGCGACCTACAATGAGCAGTTCTTC
>TRBV5-5|TRBD2|TRBJ2-1|.
CASSVGLARYNEQFF
TGTGCCAGCAGCGTGGGACTAGCGAGATACAATGAGCAGTTCTTC
>TRBV30|.|TRBJ1-1|many
CAWSSPGRVNTEAFF
TGTGCCTGGAGTTCACCCGGACGGGTAAACACTGAAGCTTTCTTT
>TRBV16|TRBD1|TRBJ2-1|few
CASSPPPGQGLSEQFF
TGTGCCAGCAGCCCGCCCCCGGGACAGGGATTATCAGAGCAGTTCTTC
>TRBV5-1|.|TRBJ2-7|many
CASSLVSDEQYF
TGCGCCAGCAGCTTGGTCTCAGACGAGCAGTACTTC
>TRBV14|.|TRBJ2-1|many
CASSQLGHTEQFF
TGTGCCAGCAGCCAGCTGGGACACACAGAGCAGTTCTTC
>TRBV29-1|TRBD2|TRBJ2-7|many
CSVGRGGIDEQYF
TGCAGCGTCGGGAGGGGGGGGATCGACGAGCAGTACTTC
>TRBV5-5|.|TRBJ1-5|many
CASRSDPTRQPQHF
TGTGCCAGCAGATCGGACCCGACTCGTCAGCCCCAGCATTTT
>TRBV5-5|.|TRBJ2-1|many
CASSSRVGRNYNEQFF
TGTGCCAGCAGCTCTAGGGTGGGCAGGAACTACAATGAGCAGTTCTTC
>TRBV12-3/TRBV12-4|TRBD2|TRBJ2-1|many
CASSHAPLAGIDEQFF
TGTGCCAGCAGTCACGCCCCCCTAGCGGGAATCGATGAGCAGTTCTTC
>TRBV4-3|.|TRBJ1-2|.
CASSQERGRGYGYTF
TGCGCCAGCAGCCAAGAGAGAGGGCGAGGGTATGGCTACACCTTC
>TRBV30|.|TRBJ2-7|many
CAWSRGGDFSYEQYF
TGTGCCTGGTCCCGCGGAGGTGATTTTTCCTACGAGCAGTACTTC
>TRBV19|.|TRBJ2-1|few
CASSLRHNEQFF
TGTGCCAGTAGTCTCCGTCACAATGAGCAGTTCTTC
>TRBV30|.|TRBJ2-3|many
CAWSGLVLHHPTDTQYF
TGTGCCTGGAGTGGACTAGTCCTCCACCATCCCACAGATACGCAGTATTTT
>TRBV6-2/TRBV6-3|.|TRBJ2-4|few
CASSYPWGGGRGAKNIQYF
TGTGCCAGCAGTTACCCCTGGGGGGGGGGGCGCGGAGCCAAAAACATTCAGTACTTC
>TRBV7-3|TRBD2|TRBJ2-3|few
CASSLTTSGKTDTQYF
TGTGCCAGCAGCCTAACGACTAGCGGGAAAACAGATACGCAGTATTTT
>TRBV7-8|.|TRBJ2-7|many
CASSLALLAITYEQYF
TGTGCCAGCAGCTTAGCGCTATTAGCGATTACCTACGAGCAGTACTTC